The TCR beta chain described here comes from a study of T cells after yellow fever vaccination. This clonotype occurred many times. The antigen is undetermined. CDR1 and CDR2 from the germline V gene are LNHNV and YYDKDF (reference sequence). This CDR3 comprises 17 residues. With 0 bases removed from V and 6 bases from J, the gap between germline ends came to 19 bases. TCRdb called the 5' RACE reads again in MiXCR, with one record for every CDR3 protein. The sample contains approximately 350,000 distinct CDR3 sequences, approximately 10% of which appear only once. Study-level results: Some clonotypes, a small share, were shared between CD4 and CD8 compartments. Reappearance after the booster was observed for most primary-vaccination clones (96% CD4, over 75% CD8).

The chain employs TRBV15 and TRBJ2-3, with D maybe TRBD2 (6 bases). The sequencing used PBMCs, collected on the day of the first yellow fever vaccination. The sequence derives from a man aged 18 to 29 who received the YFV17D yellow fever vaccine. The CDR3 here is CATSRDDARRGVDTQYF. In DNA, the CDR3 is TGTGCCACCAGCAGAGATGATGCGCGGCGGGGTGTGGATACGCAGTATTTT.